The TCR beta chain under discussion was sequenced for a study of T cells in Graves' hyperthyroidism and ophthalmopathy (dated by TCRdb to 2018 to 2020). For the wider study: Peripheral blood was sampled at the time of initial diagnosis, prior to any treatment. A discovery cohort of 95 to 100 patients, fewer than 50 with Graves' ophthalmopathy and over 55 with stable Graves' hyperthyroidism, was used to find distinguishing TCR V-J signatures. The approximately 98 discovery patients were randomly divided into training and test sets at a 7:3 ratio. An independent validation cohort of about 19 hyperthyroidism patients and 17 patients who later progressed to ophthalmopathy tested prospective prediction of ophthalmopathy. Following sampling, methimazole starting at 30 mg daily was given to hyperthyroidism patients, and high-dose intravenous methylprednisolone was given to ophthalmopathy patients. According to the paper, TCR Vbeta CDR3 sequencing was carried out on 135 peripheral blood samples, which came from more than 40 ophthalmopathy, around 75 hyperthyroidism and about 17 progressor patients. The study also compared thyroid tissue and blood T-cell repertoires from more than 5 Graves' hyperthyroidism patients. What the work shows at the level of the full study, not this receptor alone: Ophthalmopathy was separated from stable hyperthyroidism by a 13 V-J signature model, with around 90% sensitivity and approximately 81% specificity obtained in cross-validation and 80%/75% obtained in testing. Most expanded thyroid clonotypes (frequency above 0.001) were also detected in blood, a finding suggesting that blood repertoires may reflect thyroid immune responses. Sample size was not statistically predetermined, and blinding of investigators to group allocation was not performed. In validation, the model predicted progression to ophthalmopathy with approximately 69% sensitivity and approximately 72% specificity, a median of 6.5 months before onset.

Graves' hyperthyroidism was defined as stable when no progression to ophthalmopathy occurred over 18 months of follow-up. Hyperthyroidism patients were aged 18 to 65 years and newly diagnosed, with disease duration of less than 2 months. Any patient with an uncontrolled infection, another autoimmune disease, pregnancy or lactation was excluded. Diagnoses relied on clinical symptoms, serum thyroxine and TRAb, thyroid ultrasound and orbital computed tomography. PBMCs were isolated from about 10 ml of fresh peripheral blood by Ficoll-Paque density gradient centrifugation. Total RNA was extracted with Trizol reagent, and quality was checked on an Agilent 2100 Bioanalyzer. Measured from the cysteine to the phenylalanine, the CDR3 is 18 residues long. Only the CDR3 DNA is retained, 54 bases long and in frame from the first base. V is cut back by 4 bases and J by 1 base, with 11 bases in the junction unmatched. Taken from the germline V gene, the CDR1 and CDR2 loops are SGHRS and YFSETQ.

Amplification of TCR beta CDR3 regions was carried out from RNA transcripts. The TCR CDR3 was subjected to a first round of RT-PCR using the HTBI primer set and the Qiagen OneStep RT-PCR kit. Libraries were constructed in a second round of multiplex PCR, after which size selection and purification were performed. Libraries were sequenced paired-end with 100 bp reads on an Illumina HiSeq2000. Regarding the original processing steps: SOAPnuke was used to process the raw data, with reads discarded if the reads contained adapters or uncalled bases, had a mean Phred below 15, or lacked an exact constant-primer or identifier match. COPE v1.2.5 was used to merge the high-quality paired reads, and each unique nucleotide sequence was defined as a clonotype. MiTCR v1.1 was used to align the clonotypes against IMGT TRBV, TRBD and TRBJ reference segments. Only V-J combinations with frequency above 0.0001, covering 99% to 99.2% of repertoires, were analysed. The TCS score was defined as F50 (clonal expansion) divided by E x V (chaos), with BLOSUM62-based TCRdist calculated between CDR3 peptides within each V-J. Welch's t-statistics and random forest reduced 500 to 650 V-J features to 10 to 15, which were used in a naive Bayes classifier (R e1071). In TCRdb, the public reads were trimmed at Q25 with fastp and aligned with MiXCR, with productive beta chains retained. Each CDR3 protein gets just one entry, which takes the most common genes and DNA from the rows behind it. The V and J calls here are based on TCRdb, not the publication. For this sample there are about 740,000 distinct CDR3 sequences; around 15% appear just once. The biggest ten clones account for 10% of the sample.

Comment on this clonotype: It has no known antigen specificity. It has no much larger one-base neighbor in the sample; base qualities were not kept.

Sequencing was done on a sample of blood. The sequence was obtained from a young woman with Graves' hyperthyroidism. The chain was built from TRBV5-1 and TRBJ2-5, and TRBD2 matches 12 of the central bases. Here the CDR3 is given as CASSLVYASGRAQETQYF. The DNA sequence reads TGCGCCAGCAGCCTGGTCTATGCTAGCGGGAGGGCCCAAGAGACCCAGTACTTC. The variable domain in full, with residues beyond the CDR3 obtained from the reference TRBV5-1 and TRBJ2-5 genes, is KAGVTQTPRYLIKTRGQQVTLSCSPISGHRSVSWYQQTPGQGLQFLFEYFSETQRNKGNFPGRFSGRQFSNSRSEMNVSTLELGDSALYLCASSLVYASGRAQETQYFGPGTRLLVL.